This T cell receptor beta chain was obtained from a study of response to subunit inactivated influenza vaccine. Remarks on this clonotype: Its antigen is not identified.

One entry per CDR3 protein results from TCRdb running MiXCR on the RT-PCR reads. The repertoire holds 400,000 to 550,000 distinct CDR3 sequences, less than 30% seen once, with over 1.5% in the top ten. Study results and limitations: The authors offered the suggestion that each seasonal influenza vaccination recruits few new T cells.

The germline V gene has CDR1 MNHNS and CDR2 SASEGT. The CDR3 has 15 residues. Trimming took 6 bases from V and 2 from J, leaving 13 bases between them. The sample here was CD4+ T cells sorted from PBMCs, taken 4 to 6 days after vaccination. The source is a man between 45 and 60 years old who received an inactivated influenza vaccine. The genes are TRBV6-1 and TRBJ2-2; D perhaps matches TRBD1 (5 bases). Written as DNA, the CDR3 is TGTGCCAGCAGCGGAGTGACAGTAAACACCGGGGAGCTGTTTTTT. It encodes CASSGVTVNTGELFF.